Each of the 24 T cell receptor beta chains below was sequenced from the same sample in a study of circulating tumor DNA in untreated peripheral T-cell lymphoma. Clones were sequenced by immunoSEQ multiplex PCR, and TCRdb holds only the in-frame ones, with some missing. The sample lists just over 6,500 clones; about three fifths were seen once. Input material: tumor tissue. These receptors were obtained from a human donor with peripheral T-cell lymphoma.

The chain links TRBV18 to TRBJ2-5; possibly TRBD1 for D (7 bases). This CDR3 spans 16 amino acids. The germline gives CDR1 KGHSH, CDR2 LQKENI. The V end was cut by 2 bases, the J end by 2 bases, with 15 bases between. CDR3 in DNA: TGTGCCAGCTCACCAACCAGGGGGGCAGGGCAAGAGACCCAGTACTTC. Protein: CASSPTRGAGQETQYF.

The rearrangement uses TRBV6-7 and TRBJ1-1, with D maybe TRBD1 (5 bases). TRBV6-7 is an ORF, and what it does is uncertain. V lost 6 bases to trimming and J lost 1 base, with 12 bases between them. The CDR3 is 14 residues long. The CDR3 sequence: CASSPRRGNTEAFF. The CDR3 DNA reads as TGTGCCAGCAGCCCCCGGAGGGGGAACACTGAAGCTTTCTTT.

The chain uses TRBV7-5 and TRBJ2-1; whether TRBD2, the table's D call, matches the DNA was not checked. TRBV7-5 corresponds to a pseudogene. The CDR3 loop spans 14 amino acids. As DNA, the CDR3 is TGTGCCAACAGCTTCGGGACTGACTACAATGAGCAGTTCTTC. Translation gives CANSFGTDYNEQFF.

The rearrangement joins TRBV6-8 to TRBJ1-3; perhaps TRBD1 as D (5 bases). This CDR3 region has 15 residues. With 5 bases removed from V and 0 bases from J, the gap between germline ends came to 11 bases. CDR1 and CDR2 (germline): MNHGY, SAAAGT. The CDR3 here is CASSDQGLSGNTIYF. In nucleotides, the CDR3 is TGTGCCAGCAGTGACCAGGGACTCTCTGGAAACACCATATATTTT.

V usage is TRBV15 and J usage is TRBJ1-5; TRBD1 is a possible D gene (6 bases). The CDR3 sequence is 15 residues long. V dropped 0 bases and J dropped 7 bases, with 13 bases sitting between them. The germline V gene encodes CDR1 LNHNV and CDR2 YYDKDF (reference sequence). The CDR3 is CATSRDKGERQPQHF. DNA for the CDR3: TGTGCCACCAGCAGAGATAAGGGGGAGCGGCAGCCCCAGCATTTT.

This sequence joins TRBV18 and TRBJ2-1; perhaps TRBD2 as D (6 bases). Germline V gives CDR1 KGHSH, CDR2 LQKENI. V shed 3 bases and J shed 7 bases, with 22 bases lying between them. The CDR3 is 17 residues long. The CDR3 DNA reads TGTGCCAGCTCACCCGATCACGGGACTTCGACGGGGAATGAGCAGTTCTTC. It codes for CASSPDHGTSTGNEQFF.

J is TRBJ2-7 and V is TRBV2; 15 bases match TRBD2. Germline lookup yields CDR1 SNHLY and CDR2 FYNNEI. This CDR3 contains 17 residues. After removal of 5 bases from V and 2 bases from J, the junction contained 7 bases not matched to a gene. CDR3 sequence: CASSYPGLAGGPYEQYF. In DNA form, the CDR3 reads TGTGCCAGCAGTTATCCGGGACTAGCGGGAGGACCCTACGAGCAGTACTTC.

The table lists this clone with a few counts. The CDR3 DNA reads as TGTGCCAGCAGTTATATACGGGAGAACAATGAGCAGTTCTTC. Its protein product is CASSYIRENNEQFF. This chain uses TRBV6-8 with TRBJ2-1, with a possible D match to TRBD2 (6 bases). The length of the CDR3 is 14 residues. V dropped 3 bases and J dropped 5 bases, with 11 bases sitting between them. Germline V gives CDR1 MNHGY, CDR2 SAAAGT.

This clone was detected a few times. The genes are TRBV15 and TRBJ1-1; the D gene is possibly TRBD1 (5 bases). The CDR3 loop spans 14 amino acids. Per germline, CDR1 LNHNV and CDR2 YYDKDF (reference sequence). V was clipped by 3 bases and J by 7 bases, with 15 bases between them. The CDR3 DNA follows: TGTGCCACCAGCAGGGGCGACAGAAGGGATGAAGCTTTCTTT. Protein product: CATSRGDRRDEAFF.

The chain combines TRBV10-2 with TRBJ2-5, with 7 bases identical to TRBD1. This CDR3 is built from 13 residues. Germline V gene sequence: CDR1 WSHSY, CDR2 SAAADI. V lost 6 bases and J lost 2; bases outside the gene matches: 3. CDR3 nucleotide sequence: TGCGCCAGCAGGTCAGGGGGACAAGAGACCCAGTACTTC. The encoded protein is CASRSGGQETQYF.

This clone was observed a handful of times. V is TRBV18 and J is TRBJ1-3; 8 bases align to TRBD1. Germline V CDR1 and CDR2: KGHSH, LQKENI. The length of the CDR3 is 15 residues. V shed 4 bases and J 8 bases; nucleotides not matched to a gene: 10. This CDR3 reads CASSLQDRDKDTIYF. The CDR3 nucleotides are TGTGCCAGCTCACTACAGGACAGGGATAAAGACACCATATATTTT.

This clone was seen only a few times. The chain links TRBV19 to TRBJ2-7; a weak D match, TRBD2 (5 bases). Germline V gene lookup returns CDR1 LNHDA and CDR2 SQIVND (reference sequence). The CDR3 extends over 16 amino acids. V was clipped by 0 bases and J by 2 bases, with 14 bases between them. The CDR3 protein is CASSIDGPAGPYEQYF. In nucleotides, the CDR3 is TGTGCCAGTAGTATAGATGGCCCGGCGGGCCCCTACGAGCAGTACTTC.

J is TRBJ2-7 and V is TRBV6-7; the D gene is possibly TRBD2 (5 bases). TRBV6-7 is flagged as an ORF with uncertain function. This CDR3 region has 13 residues. The V end lost 7 bases, the J end lost 0 bases, and 10 bases lay between the germline ends. The DNA of the CDR3 is TGTGCCAGCACCCCTGAGGGCTCCTACGAGCAGTACTTC. Encoded protein: CASTPEGSYEQYF.

This clone came up a few times. The J gene is TRBJ2-2, the V gene TRBV19; TRBD2 matches at 12 bases. V lost 1 base to trimming and J lost 6 bases; unmatched junction nucleotides: 9. Germline values: CDR1 LNHDA, CDR2 SQIVND (reference sequence). This CDR3 is 18 amino acids long. In nucleotides, the CDR3 is TGTGCCAGTAGTATAGTAGTTTGGACTAGCGGGGAATCCGGGGAGCTGTTTTTT. Encoded protein: CASSIVVWTSGESGELFF.

On this clone: Sequence at one end of the junction differs from germline and may be a read error. The rearrangement uses TRBV11-3 and TRBJ2-6; perhaps TRBD1 as D (5 bases). This CDR3 region has 15 residues. The germline V gene encodes CDR1 SGHNT and CDR2 YENEEA. CDR3 sequence reads: CASSSHSSGANVLTF. CDR3 DNA sequence: TGTGCCAGCAGCTCACACAGCTCTGGGGCCAACGTTCTGACTTTC.

The chain joins TRBV11-3 to TRBJ2-3; TRBD1 matches 8 bases. Germline V gene sequence: CDR1 SGHNT, CDR2 YENEEA. The CDR3 loop spans 14 amino acids. Germline trimming cut 5 bases from V and 3 bases from J; bases unmatched to any gene: 4. CDR3 loop: CASSERQGTDTQYF. CDR3 nucleotides: TGTGCCAGCAGCGAACGACAGGGGACAGATACGCAGTATTTT.

The chain carries TRBV5-1 and TRBJ1-1, with D possibly being TRBD1 (6 bases). CDR3 size: 16 residues. V lost 0 bases and J 5 bases, leaving 17 bases between the germline ends. The germline CDR1 and CDR2 sequences are SGHRS and YFSETQ. Here the CDR3 reads CASSLGVQGMATEAFF. The CDR3 DNA is TGCGCCAGCAGCTTGGGCGTACAGGGAATGGCGACTGAAGCTTTCTTT.

V gene TRBV7-7 combines with J gene TRBJ1-5; no clear D gene. Trimming stripped 5 bases from V and 4 bases from J, with 15 bases between. The germline CDR1 and CDR2 sequences are SSHAT and FNYEAQ (reference sequence). There are 15 residues in the CDR3. In DNA form, the CDR3 reads TGTGCCAGCAGCCCGACGGACGGGTTTAATCAGCCCCAGCATTTT. This gives the protein CASSPTDGFNQPQHF.

The CDR3 here is CASRVARGLTEAFF. The CDR3 nucleotides read TGTGCCAGCAGAGTAGCAAGGGGATTGACTGAAGCTTTCTTT. The V and J genes are TRBV6-8 and TRBJ1-1, with D possibly matching TRBD1 (5 bases). The germline V gene encodes CDR1 MNHGY and CDR2 SAAAGT. The CDR3 covers 14 residues. Trimming pared 6 bases from V and 5 bases from J, leaving 16 bases between.

V is TRBV19 and J is TRBJ2-5; D uncertain. This CDR3 is 13 amino acids long. Germline V CDR1 and CDR2: LNHDA, SQIVND (reference sequence). V lost 5 bases and J 7 bases, leaving 14 bases between the germline ends. CDR3 sequence (DNA): TGTGCCAGTAGTTCGGCTCCCGGCCGGACCCAGTACTTC. This encodes CASSSAPGRTQYF. The whole variable domain, filled in from reference TRBV19 and TRBJ2-5, reads DGGITQSPKYLFRKEGQNVTLSCEQNLNHDAMYWYRQDPGQGLRLIYYSQIVNDFQKGDIAEGYSVSREKKESFPLTVTSAQKNPTAFYLCASSSAPGRTQYFGPGTRLLVL.

The chain joins TRBV5-1 to TRBJ1-1; 7 nucleotides line up with TRBD1. There are 14 residues in the CDR3. The germline V gene encodes CDR1 SGHRS and CDR2 YFSETQ. V lost 0 bases to trimming and J lost 1 base; unmatched junction nucleotides: 0. The CDR3 loop is CASSLAGGNTEAFF. The CDR3 DNA reads as TGCGCCAGCAGCTTGGCAGGGGGGAACACTGAAGCTTTCTTT.

This chain joins TRBV6-8 and TRBJ2-5; TRBD2 matches at 7 bases. In germline, CDR1 is MNHGY, CDR2 SAAAGT. The CDR3 totals 13 residues. J lost 5 bases, V lost 6 bases, and 6 bases had no gene match. CDR3 DNA: TGTGCCAGCAGAGAGGGAGGGAAGGAGACCCAGTACTTC. Residues: CASREGGKETQYF.

In its sample, this clone was seen a few times. This chain connects TRBV19 to TRBJ1-6; D not resolved. The ends were cut back, 0 bases at V and 14 bases at J, with 11 bases in the middle. The V gene's germline CDR1 is LNHDA and CDR2 SQIVND (reference sequence). The CDR3 totals 13 residues. The CDR3 nucleotides are TGTGCCAGTAGTATAGATTCTGAATTGGCCCTCCACTTT. As protein: CASSIDSELALHF.

This clone was seen a handful of times. The rearrangement links TRBV10-2 to TRBJ2-7; 8 positions match TRBD1. V gave up 2 bases and J gave up 4 bases; unmatched junction bases: 1. CDR3 length: 13 amino acids. The germline V gene encodes CDR1 WSHSY and CDR2 SAAADI. CDR3 amino acids: CASSERTGYEQYF. The CDR3 coding sequence is TGCGCCAGCAGTGAGAGGACAGGGTACGAGCAGTACTTC.